These 3 T cell receptor beta chains were all obtained from the same sample, sequenced in a study of cytomegalovirus exposure and HLA in healthy donors. Researchers ran the PCR with 60 Vbeta and 13 Jbeta primers. The assay was immunoSEQ multiplex PCR, and TCRdb's table has in-frame clones only and misses some. The sample holds under 150,000 clones, around 78% seen once. The material sequenced was PBMCs. These receptors all stem from a man aged 40-49 years in good health and CMV-seropositive.

This rearrangement joins TRBV4-1 to TRBJ2-3, with 10 nucleotides matching TRBD2. Germline V gene lookup returns CDR1 MGHRA and CDR2 YSYEKL. J was trimmed by 4 bases and V by 0 bases; bases with no gene match: 7. CDR3 length: 17 amino acids. The CDR3 sequence is CASSQDLLAGYSDTQYF. The CDR3 nucleotides read TGCGCCAGCAGCCAAGATCTACTAGCGGGATACTCAGATACGCAGTATTTT.

The chain employs TRBV9 and TRBJ2-7, with D uncertain. This CDR3 spans 13 amino acids. V was shortened by 0 bases and J by 5 bases, with 9 bases between the two germline ends. Germline V gives CDR1 SGDLS, CDR2 YYNGEE. The CDR3 nucleotides are TGTGCCAGCAGCGTAGCTACTTCCCACGAGCAGTACTTC. Protein product: CASSVATSHEQYF. The full variable domain, with the rest looked up from reference TRBV9 and TRBJ2-7, is DSGVTQTPKHLITATGQRVTLRCSPRSGDLSVYWYQQSLDQGLQFLIQYYNGEERAKGNILERFSAQQFPDLHSELNLSSLELGDSALYFCASSVATSHEQYFGPGTRLTVT.

The chain links TRBV29-1 to TRBJ1-1; 9 bases fit TRBD1. V dropped 6 bases and J dropped 2; count of bases not matched to a gene: 7. This CDR3 is built from 14 residues. Germline CDR1 is SQVTM and CDR2 is ANQGSEA. CDR3 in amino acids: CSVGYRGRNTEAFF. CDR3 bases: TGCAGCGTGGGGTACAGGGGGCGAAACACTGAAGCTTTCTTT.